The source of this T cell receptor beta chain is a study of T cells after yellow fever vaccination. Germline loops: CDR1 SGHAT, CDR2 FQNNGV. The CDR3 length is 14 residues. V was cut by 6 bases and J by 4 bases, with 16 bases left in between. TCRdb reanalysed the 5' RACE reads using MiXCR and keeps one entry per CDR3 protein. The data show 150,000 to 200,000 distinct CDR3 sequences, approximately 10% seen once. The receptor was derived from a man aged 18 to 30 who received the YFV17D yellow fever vaccine. This sequence joins TRBV11-2 and TRBJ2-7; D unresolved. Here the sequenced sample was CD8+ T cells sorted from PBMCs, taken 15 days after the yellow fever booster vaccination. The CDR3 here is CASSPGRSLYEQYF. DNA for the CDR3: TGTGCCAGCAGTCCAGGAAGGAGTTTATACGAGCAGTACTTC.